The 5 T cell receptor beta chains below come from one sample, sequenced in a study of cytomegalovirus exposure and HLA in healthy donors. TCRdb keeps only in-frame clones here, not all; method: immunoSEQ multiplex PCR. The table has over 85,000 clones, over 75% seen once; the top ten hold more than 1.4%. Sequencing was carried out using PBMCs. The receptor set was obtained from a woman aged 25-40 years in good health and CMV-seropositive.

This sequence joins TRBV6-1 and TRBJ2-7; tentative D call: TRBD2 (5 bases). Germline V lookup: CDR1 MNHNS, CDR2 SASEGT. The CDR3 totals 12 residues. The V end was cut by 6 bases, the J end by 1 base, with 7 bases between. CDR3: CASRDFSYEQYF. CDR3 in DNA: TGTGCCAGCAGGGACTTTTCCTACGAGCAGTACTTC.

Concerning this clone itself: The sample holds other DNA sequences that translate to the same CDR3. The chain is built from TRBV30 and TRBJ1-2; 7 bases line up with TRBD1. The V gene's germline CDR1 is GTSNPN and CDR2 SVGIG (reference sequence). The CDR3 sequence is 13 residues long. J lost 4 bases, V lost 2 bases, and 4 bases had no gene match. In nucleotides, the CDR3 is TGTGCCTGGAGTCCGGGACAGAGCTATGGCTACACCTTC. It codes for CAWSPGQSYGYTF.

For the CDR3, the DNA is TGTGCCAGCAGTTTATTTGGGACAGGGGATGGAGTTCGTCAGCCCCAGCATTTT. Amino acid sequence: CASSLFGTGDGVRQPQHF. This chain links TRBV27 with TRBJ1-5; TRBD1 matches at 10 bases. Unmatched junction bases numbered 12, after V lost 1 base and J lost 6 bases. CDR1 and CDR2 (germline): MNHEY, SMNVEV (reference sequence). The CDR3 contains 18 residues.

In nucleotides, the CDR3 is TGTGCCAGCAGCTCAACCCCCCTAGCGCCGAGCACAGATACGCAGTATTTT. Protein product: CASSSTPLAPSTDTQYF. The V and J genes are TRBV7-6 and TRBJ2-3; maybe TRBD2 (6 bases). Germline lookup yields CDR1 SGHVS and CDR2 FNYEAQ. The CDR3 is 17 amino acids. V was shortened by 4 bases and J by 0 bases, with 17 bases between the two germline ends.

CDR3 sequence reads: CASSVDELAGGYEQYF. The DNA of the CDR3 is TGTGCCAGCAGCGTAGACGAACTAGCGGGAGGCTACGAGCAGTACTTC. This chain joins TRBV9 and TRBJ2-7; 12 nucleotides line up with TRBD2. Germline trimming cut 0 bases from V and 3 bases from J; bases unmatched to any gene: 4. CDR1 is SGDLS, CDR2 YYNGEE, per germline. The CDR3 totals 16 residues. Supplemented by reference TRBV9 and TRBJ2-7, the full variable domain reads DSGVTQTPKHLITATGQRVTLRCSPRSGDLSVYWYQQSLDQGLQFLIQYYNGEERAKGNILERFSAQQFPDLHSELNLSSLELGDSALYFCASSVDELAGGYEQYFGPGTRLTVT.